The clone carrying this TCR beta chain was seen a handful of times. The data are from a study of CD8+ T cells in alopecia areata. About the research overall: Oral tofacitinib (5 to 10 mg twice daily) was administered to treated patients.

Sample treatment: oral pan-JAK inhibitor, 5-10 mg twice daily. Punch biopsies of lesional scalp, plus peripheral blood, were taken from alopecia areata patients. In each case, RNA was isolated and then reverse transcribed into cDNA as the sequencing template. The assay was immunoSEQ multiplex PCR, and TCRdb's table has in-frame clones only and misses some. This sample yields approximately 190,000 clones, of which roughly 64% are seen a single time; 5% to 6% belongs to the top ten. Germline CDR1 is SGHVS and CDR2 is FQNEAQ. The CDR3 has 15 residues. With V trimmed by 2 bases and J by 6 bases, 4 bases remained unmatched.

The clonotype comes from a human donor with alopecia areata. The sample here was CD4+ T cells sorted from blood, taken at week 24, from a patient treated with tofacitinib. The chain employs TRBV7-8 and TRBJ2-7; TRBD2 matches at 13 bases. CDR3 DNA: TGTGCCAGCAGCTTAACTAGCGGGAGGGCCGGCGAGCAGTACTTC. It codes for CASSLTSGRAGEQYF.